These 17 T cell receptor beta chains were all obtained from the same sample, sequenced in a study of blood T cell repertoires in COVID-19. The repertoire was sequenced with immunoSEQ multiplex PCR; TCRdb's copy has only in-frame clones and lacks some. The table lists roughly 170,000 clones, roughly 88% of them singletons. Material for sequencing was peripheral blood. Receptors were obtained from a man in his 60s who had recovered from COVID-19.

The gene calls are TRBV3-1 (or the pseudogene TRBV3-2) and TRBJ2-2, with TRBD1 matching over 10 bases. Germline lookup yields CDR1 LGHDT and CDR2 YNNKEL (reference sequence). Germline trimming cut 3 bases from V and 2 bases from J; bases unmatched to any gene: 6. The CDR3 length is 17 residues. The CDR3 bases are TGTGCCAGCAGCCAGGAAGGGACAGGGGTCAACACCGGGGAGCTGTTTTTT. Translation: CASSQEGTGVNTGELFF.

The chain recombines TRBV5-5 with TRBJ2-7, with a tentative D call TRBD2 (6 bases). Germline V gives CDR1 SGHKS, CDR2 YYEKEE (reference sequence). The V gene lost 7 bases and the J gene lost 0 bases, with 23 bases spanning the gap. The CDR3 contains 17 residues. The CDR3 DNA reads TGTGCCAGCGGGAAGGCTTTTTTGGAGGGGAGCTCCTACGAGCAGTACTTC. Translating it yields CASGKAFLEGSSYEQYF.

This chain uses TRBV3-1 (or the pseudogene TRBV3-2) with TRBJ1-6, with 9 bases that match TRBD1. CDR3 length: 14 amino acids. The V gene end was trimmed by 3 bases and the J gene end by 10 bases; junction bases not matched to a gene: 4. Per the germline V gene, CDR1 is LGHDT and CDR2 is YNNKEL (reference sequence). The CDR3 spells CASSHGQGYSPLHF. In DNA form, the CDR3 reads TGTGCCAGCAGCCATGGACAGGGGTACTCACCCCTCCACTTT.

The chain uses TRBV27 and TRBJ2-6; 10 bases match TRBD1. The CDR3 loop spans 19 amino acids. CDR1 and CDR2 (germline): MNHEY, SMNVEV (reference sequence). J was trimmed by 1 base and V by 4 bases; bases with no gene match: 10. This CDR3 is CASSYGQGQGRSGANVLTF. CDR3 DNA: TGTGCCAGCAGTTATGGTCAGGGACAGGGGAGGTCTGGGGCCAACGTCCTGACTTTC.

The chain uses TRBV6-5 and TRBJ1-3, with D possibly being TRBD1 (5 bases). V was pared by 8 bases and J by 2 bases, with 16 bases between. CDR1 and CDR2 from the germline V gene are MNHEY and SVGAGI. This CDR3 spans 15 amino acids. CDR3 in amino acids: CASATSGLAGNTIYF. The CDR3 nucleotides read TGTGCCAGCGCCACATCAGGGCTTGCTGGAAACACCATATATTTT.

This chain's CDR3 is CAISEGQVGSQPQHF. The CDR3 bases are TGTGCCATCAGTGAGGGACAGGTGGGGAGTCAGCCCCAGCATTTT. The V call is TRBV10-3, the J call TRBJ1-5; 7 nucleotides match TRBD1. Per the germline V gene, CDR1 is ENHRY and CDR2 is SYGVKD. The CDR3 covers 15 residues. The ends lost 2 bases at V and 6 bases at J; junction bases unmatched: 7.

The V call is TRBV6-5, the J call TRBJ2-2, with D perhaps TRBD1 (6 bases). In germline, CDR1 is MNHEY, CDR2 SVGAGI. The CDR3 runs to 15 residues. V was pared by 5 bases and J by 2 bases, with 12 bases between. The CDR3 spells CASSPGTPNTGELFF. CDR3 in DNA: TGTGCCAGCAGTCCCGGGACACCCAACACCGGGGAGCTGTTTTTT.

This clone was recorded a few times. The CDR3, as DNA: TGTGCCAGCATCTCCCTTTCCAGGGGATTGGGCTATGGCTACACCTTC. This translates into CASISLSRGLGYGYTF. The chain joins TRBV27 to TRBJ1-2; perhaps TRBD1 as D (6 bases). V lost 7 bases to trimming and J lost 4 bases, with 22 bases between them. CDR3 length: 16 amino acids. Germline assignment: CDR1 MNHEY and CDR2 SMNVEV (reference sequence).

V gene TRBV7-9 combines with J gene TRBJ2-5; D not resolved. Germline CDR1 is SEHNR and CDR2 is FQNEAQ (reference sequence). Trimming removed 2 bases at V and 1 base at J, with 8 bases between. The CDR3 length is 14 residues. CDR3 DNA sequence: TGTGCCAGCAGCTTATTGCCCAGCCAAGAGACCCAGTACTTC. Its translation: CASSLLPSQETQYF.

This chain links TRBV3-1 (or the pseudogene TRBV3-2) with TRBJ2-5; 7 positions agree with TRBD1. The V and J ends lost 3 bases and 2 bases, in that order; junction bases with no gene match: 3. The germline gives CDR1 LGHDT, CDR2 YNNKEL (reference sequence). The CDR3 extends over 14 amino acids. Here the CDR3 reads CASSHRQGQETQYF. The CDR3, as DNA: TGTGCCAGCAGCCACCGACAGGGACAAGAGACCCAGTACTTC.

This rearrangement joins TRBV4-3 to TRBJ1-1, with a tentative D call TRBD1 (5 bases). CDR3 size: 14 residues. V was trimmed by 0 bases and J by 3 bases, leaving 8 bases between them. From germline, CDR1 is LGHNA and CDR2 YSLEER. The CDR3 sequence: CASSQDPGDTEAFF. The CDR3 nucleotides read TGCGCCAGCAGCCAAGATCCGGGGGACACTGAAGCTTTCTTT.

The chain is built from TRBV6-5 and TRBJ2-1; TRBD1 matches at 8 bases. Trimming removed 4 bases from V and 2 bases from J; junction bases left unmatched: 7. This CDR3 has 16 amino acids. Germline CDR1 is MNHEY and CDR2 is SVGAGI. CDR3 bases: TGTGCCAGCAGTTCCCCGGACAGGGCCGCCTACAATGAGCAGTTCTTC. Translated, it gives CASSSPDRAAYNEQFF.

The chain carries TRBV6-6 and TRBJ1-2; D might be TRBD1 (6 bases). From germline, CDR1 is MNHNY and CDR2 SVGAGI (reference sequence). V lost 7 bases to trimming and J lost 0 bases, with 15 bases between them. CDR3 length equals 15 residues. The CDR3 nucleotides are TGTGCCAGCACCCAGGGGTTGATCTCTAACTATGGCTACACCTTC. Translation: CASTQGLISNYGYTF.

The chain combines TRBV4-3 with TRBJ1-1; 9 nucleotides match TRBD1. The V gene's germline CDR1 is LGHNA and CDR2 YSLEER. V was pared by 3 bases and J by 2 bases, with 7 bases of the junction left unmatched. This CDR3 has 16 amino acids. The CDR3 DNA reads TGCGCCAGCAGCCAGTGGACAGGGGAGGTAAACACTGAAGCTTTCTTT. Translating it yields CASSQWTGEVNTEAFF.

J is TRBJ1-2 and V is TRBV6-5, with D maybe TRBD1 (6 bases). This CDR3 region has 14 residues. Germline lookup yields CDR1 MNHEY and CDR2 SVGAGI. Trimming cost V 6 bases and J 5 bases, with 16 bases left between them. The CDR3 region has the DNA TGTGCCAGCAGCCTGGGGGCAGGGAGTTATGGCTACACCTTC. It yields the protein CASSLGAGSYGYTF.

The chain has TRBV27 and TRBJ1-1, with D maybe TRBD1 (5 bases). Per germline, CDR1 MNHEY and CDR2 SMNVEV (reference sequence). The CDR3 runs to 22 residues. V gave up 1 base and J gave up 0 bases, with 30 bases separating them. CDR3 in DNA: TGTGCCAGCAGTTTATTTGGGGTTGGGCAGGCTAGGGGAAAGCTAATGAACACTGAAGCTTTCTTT. Translation gives CASSLFGVGQARGKLMNTEAFF.

The chain uses TRBV29-1 and TRBJ2-3; D uncertain. The CDR3 runs 11 residues. CDR1 and CDR2 from the germline V gene are SQVTM and ANQGSEA. Trimming cost V 7 bases and J 0 bases, with 5 bases left between them. The CDR3 loop is CSAESTDTQYF. The CDR3 nucleotides read TGCAGCGCCGAGAGCACAGATACGCAGTATTTT.